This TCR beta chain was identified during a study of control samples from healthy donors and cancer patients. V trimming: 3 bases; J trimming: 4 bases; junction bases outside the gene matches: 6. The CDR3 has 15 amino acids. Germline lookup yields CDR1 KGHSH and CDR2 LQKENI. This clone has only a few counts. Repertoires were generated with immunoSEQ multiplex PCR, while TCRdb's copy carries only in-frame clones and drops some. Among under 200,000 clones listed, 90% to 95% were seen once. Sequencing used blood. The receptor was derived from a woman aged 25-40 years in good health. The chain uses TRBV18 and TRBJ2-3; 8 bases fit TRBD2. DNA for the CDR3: TGTGCCAGCTCACCCCTCCAGCGGGGGCCAGATACGCAGTATTTT. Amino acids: CASSPLQRGPDTQYF. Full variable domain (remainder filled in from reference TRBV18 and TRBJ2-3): NAGVMQNPRHLVRRRGQEARLRCSPMKGHSHVYWYRQLPEEGLKFMVYLQKENIIDESGMPKERFSAEFPKEGPSILRIQQVVRGDSAAYFCASSPLQRGPDTQYFGPGTRLTVL.